This record looks at one T cell receptor (beta chain) sequence and its context. The sample carries other DNA sequences with the same CDR3. These data originate in a study of Ad26.COV2.S vaccination and SARS-CoV-2 variants. For the study at large: In the COV1001 trial, the donor was in the Ad26.COV2.S arm. Intramuscularly, Ad26.COV2.S was given either once or twice, 56 days apart.

Indicated treatment: about 20 received Ad26.COV2.S at low or high dose, single or two shots; 5 received placebo; per-sample allocation not given. Sampling was performed 63 days after the first vaccine or placebo injection. Sequencing was performed with immunoSEQ multiplex PCR; in TCRdb, only in-frame clones are kept and a portion is missing. The sample shows roughly 390,000 clones, 75% to 90% of them seen only once. The V and J ends lost 1 base and 1 base respectively, with 4 bases between them. CDR3 length equals 13 residues. CDR1 LGHNA and CDR2 YNFKEQ come from the germline V gene. J is TRBJ1-1 and V is TRBV4-2; D is uncertain. The sequence came from a person aged 18-60 years who received the Ad26.COV2.S COVID-19 vaccine or a placebo. The material was peripheral blood, obtained in a trial of Ad26.COV2.S vaccine versus placebo. The CDR3 region is CASSQGENTEAFF. CDR3 sequence (DNA): TGTGCCAGCAGCCAAGGAGAGAACACTGAAGCTTTCTTT.